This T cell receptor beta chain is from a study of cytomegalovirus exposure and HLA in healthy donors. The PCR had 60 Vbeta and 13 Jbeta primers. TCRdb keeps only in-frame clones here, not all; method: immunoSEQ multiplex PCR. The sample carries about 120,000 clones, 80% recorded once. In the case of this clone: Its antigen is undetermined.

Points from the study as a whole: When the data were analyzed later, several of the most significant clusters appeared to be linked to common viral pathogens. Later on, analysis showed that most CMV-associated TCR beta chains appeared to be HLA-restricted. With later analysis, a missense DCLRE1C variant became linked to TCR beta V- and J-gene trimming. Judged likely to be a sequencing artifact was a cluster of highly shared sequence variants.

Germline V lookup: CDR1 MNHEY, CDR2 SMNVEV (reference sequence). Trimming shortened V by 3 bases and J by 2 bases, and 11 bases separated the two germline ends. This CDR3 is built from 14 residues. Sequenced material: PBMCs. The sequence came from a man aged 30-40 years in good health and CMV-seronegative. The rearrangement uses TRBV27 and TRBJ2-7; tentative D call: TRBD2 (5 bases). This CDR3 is CASSFRGSTYEQYF. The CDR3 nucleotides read TGTGCCAGCAGTTTCCGCGGGTCCACCTACGAGCAGTACTTC.